This T cell receptor (beta chain) was observed in a study of breast tumors, draining lymph nodes, adjacent tissues. Study conclusions and caveats: Findings are consistent with lymph node origin and intratumoral expansion of most tumor T cells.

This clonotype came up a few times. Antigen unknown. TCRdb re-called the multiplex PCR reads through MiXCR, storing one row per CDR3 protein. The top ten clones hold roughly 4.5% of a sample with about 180,000 distinct CDR3 sequences, 30% to 35% of them seen once. The lymph nodes were axillary draining lymph nodes from breast cancer patients. CDR1 and CDR2 from the germline V gene are ENHRY and SYGVKD. The CDR3 has 14 residues. After removal of 10 bases from V and 4 bases from J, the junction contained 10 bases not matched to a gene. The TCR originated in a female donor with breast cancer. Some clones in this sample may be carry-over from other donors' samples. Sequencing was carried out using axillary lymph node tissue. The rearrangement joins TRBV10-3 to TRBJ1-2; 9 bases are a match to TRBD1. DNA for the CDR3: TGTGCCAGCAGGGGGACAGGGTCCGGCTATGGCTACACCTTC. Protein sequence: CASRGTGSGYGYTF.